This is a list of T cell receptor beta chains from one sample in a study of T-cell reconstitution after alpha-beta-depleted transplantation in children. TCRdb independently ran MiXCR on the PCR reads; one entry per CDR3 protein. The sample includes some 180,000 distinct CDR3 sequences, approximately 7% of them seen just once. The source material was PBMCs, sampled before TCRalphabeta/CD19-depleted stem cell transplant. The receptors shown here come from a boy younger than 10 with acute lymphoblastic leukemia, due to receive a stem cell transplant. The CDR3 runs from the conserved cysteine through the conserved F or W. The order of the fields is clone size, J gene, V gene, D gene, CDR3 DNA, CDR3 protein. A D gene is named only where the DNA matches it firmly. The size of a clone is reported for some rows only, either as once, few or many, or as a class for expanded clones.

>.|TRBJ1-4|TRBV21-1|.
TGTGCCAGCAGCGACAAGACAGGGGTGAATGAAAAACTGTTTTTT
CASSDKTGVNEKLFF
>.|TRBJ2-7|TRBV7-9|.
TGTGCCAGCAGCCCTACGGCGTCGGGGGTCTACGAGCAGTACTTC
CASSPTASGVYEQYF
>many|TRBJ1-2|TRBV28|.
TGTGCCAGCACTTCACAGCTTACACCGAATGGCTACACCTTC
CASTSQLTPNGYTF
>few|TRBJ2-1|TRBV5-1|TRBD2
TGCGCCAGCAGCCGGTCGGGGGGGCCCCGGAATGAGCAGTTCTTC
CASSRSGGPRNEQFF
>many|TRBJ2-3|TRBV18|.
TGTGCCAGCTCACCACCCCCCGCAAGCATTGATACGCAGTATTTT
CASSPPPASIDTQYF
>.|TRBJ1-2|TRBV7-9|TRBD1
TGTGCCAGCAGCTTAGAAGGGGGCGTCTATGGCTACACCTTC
CASSLEGGVYGYTF
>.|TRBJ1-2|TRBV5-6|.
TGTGCCAGCAGCTCCCCCCCGGGGAAACAATCCGCCTATGGCTACACCTTC
CASSSPPGKQSAYGYTF
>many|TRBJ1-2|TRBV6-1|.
TGTGCCAGCAGAGAGGACAGCCACTATGGCTACACCTTC
CASREDSHYGYTF
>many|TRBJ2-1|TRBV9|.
TGTGCCAGCAATGACGGGGTAAGCTCCTACAATGAGCAGTTCTTC
CASNDGVSSYNEQFF
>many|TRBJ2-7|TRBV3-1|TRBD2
TGTGCCAGCAGCCAAGGGCTAGCGGGAATTCGGAACGAGCAGTACTTC
CASSQGLAGIRNEQYF
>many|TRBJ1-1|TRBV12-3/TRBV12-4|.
TGTGCCAGCACCCGACAGGTTTTGAACACTGAAGCTTTCTTT
CASTRQVLNTEAFF
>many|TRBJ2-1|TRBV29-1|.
TGCAGCGTCCCGGATTCTACTGAGCAGTTCTTC
CSVPDSTEQFF
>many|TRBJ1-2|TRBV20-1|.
TGCAGTGCTAGAGATAGGACCCAGGGATTATATGGCTACACCTTC
CSARDRTQGLYGYTF
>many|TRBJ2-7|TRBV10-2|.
TGCGCCAGCAGTCACGACGAGCAGTACTTC
CASSHDEQYF
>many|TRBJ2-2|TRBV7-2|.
TGTGCCAGCAGCTTAGGGCGCACCGGGGAGCTGTTTTTT
CASSLGRTGELFF
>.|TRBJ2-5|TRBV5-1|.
TGCGCCAGCAGCTTGGACGGGGGAGAGACCCAGTACTTC
CASSLDGGETQYF
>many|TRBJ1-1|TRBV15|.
TGTGCCACCAAGCCCCGAGAAGGGGTCGCTGAAGCTTTCTTT
CATKPREGVAEAFF
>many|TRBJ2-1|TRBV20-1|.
TGCAGTGCTAGAGACAGTCCCTACAATGAGCAGTTCTTC
CSARDSPYNEQFF
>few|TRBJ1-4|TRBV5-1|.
TGCGCCAGCAGCTTGCAGGGGCGGAGTGAAAAACTGTTTTTT
CASSLQGRSEKLFF
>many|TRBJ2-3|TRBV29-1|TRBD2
TGCTCTAGCGGGGGGGCCTCGAGCACAGATACGCAGTATTTT
CSSGGASSTDTQYF
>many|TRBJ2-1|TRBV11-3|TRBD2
TGTGCCAGCAGCTTTCTCCGGCCTAGCGGGAGCTCCTACAATGAGCAGTTCTTC
CASSFLRPSGSSYNEQFF
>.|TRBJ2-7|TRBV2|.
TGTGCCAGCAAGGCGGAGGCGGGGATCAACTACGAGCAGTACTTC
CASKAEAGINYEQYF
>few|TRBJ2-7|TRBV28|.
TGTGCCAGCAGTTATGGGTTTAGCAGTTACGAGCAGTACTTC
CASSYGFSSYEQYF
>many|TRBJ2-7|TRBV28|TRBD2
TGTGCCAGCACCCAGGGAGGGGCCGTTTACGAGCAGTACTTC
CASTQGGAVYEQYF
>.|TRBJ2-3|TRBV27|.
TGTGCCAGCAGTCCGGACAAAGGGCTCACAGATACGCAGTATTTT
CASSPDKGLTDTQYF
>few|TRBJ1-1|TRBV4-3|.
TGCGCCAGCAGCCTTCTAGTTAGCGACACTGAAGCTTTCTTT
CASSLLVSDTEAFF
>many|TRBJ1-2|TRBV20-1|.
TGCAGTGCTAGACAGGGATCCGGCTACACCTTC
CSARQGSGYTF
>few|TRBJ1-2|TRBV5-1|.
TGCGCCAGCAGCCCGTGGGGCGCAGGTGCTAACTATGGCTACACCTTC
CASSPWGAGANYGYTF
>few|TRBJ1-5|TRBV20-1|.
TGCAGTGCTTCTACAGGCGCCCCTAAACCCCAGCATTTT
CSASTGAPKPQHF
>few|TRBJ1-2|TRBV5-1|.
TGCGCCAGCAGGCAAGGACGCCGCCCTATCCATGGCTACACCTTC
CASRQGRRPIHGYTF
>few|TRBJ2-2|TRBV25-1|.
TGTGCCAGCAGTGAATACTCGGGGGTTGCCGGGGAGCTGTTTTTT
CASSEYSGVAGELFF
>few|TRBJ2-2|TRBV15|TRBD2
TGTGCCACCAGCAGGGGGGGGTGGGATCTTCAGACCGGGGAGCTGTTTTTT
CATSRGGWDLQTGELFF
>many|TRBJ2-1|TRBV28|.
TGTGCCAGCAGTCAGGACGGGGGTTTCAATGAGCAGTTCTTC
CASSQDGGFNEQFF
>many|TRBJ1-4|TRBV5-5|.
TGTGCCAGCAGCTTGAGGACATACGTTAATGAAAAACTGTTTTTT
CASSLRTYVNEKLFF
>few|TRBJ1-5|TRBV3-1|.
TGTGCCAGCAGCCAAAACAGTCTGCAGCCCCAGCATTTT
CASSQNSLQPQHF
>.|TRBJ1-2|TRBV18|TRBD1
TGTGCCAGCTCACCCGGGACAGGGGCTGGCTACACCTTC
CASSPGTGAGYTF
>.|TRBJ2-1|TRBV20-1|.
TGCAGTGCTAGATTGCCCCTCTACAATGAGCAGTTCTTC
CSARLPLYNEQFF
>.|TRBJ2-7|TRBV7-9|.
TGTGCCAGCAGCTTATCTGAGTACGAGCAGTACTTC
CASSLSEYEQYF
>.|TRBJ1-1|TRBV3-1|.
TGTGCCAGCAGCCAGTCAGACAGCGCCAGTGAAGCTTTCTTT
CASSQSDSASEAFF
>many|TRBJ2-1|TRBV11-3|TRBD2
TGTGCCAGCAGCTCCTCCGGGACTAATGTTGAGCAGTTCTTC
CASSSSGTNVEQFF
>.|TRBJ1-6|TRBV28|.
TGTGCCAGCACCCCCGACAGGAGATTCTCCTATAATTCACCCCTCCACTTT
CASTPDRRFSYNSPLHF
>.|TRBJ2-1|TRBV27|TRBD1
TGTGCCAGCAGTAAATTCCGGGACAGGGGCTACAATGAGCAGTTCTTC
CASSKFRDRGYNEQFF
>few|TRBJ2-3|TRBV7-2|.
TGTGCCAGCAGCTTAAACAGTCCCAGCACAGATACGCAGTATTTT
CASSLNSPSTDTQYF
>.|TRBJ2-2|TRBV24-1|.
TGTGCCACCAGTGGAGGTGGGGAGCTGTTTTTT
CATSGGGELFF
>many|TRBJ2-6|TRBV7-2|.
TGTGCCAGCAGCTTTTTGGGGGTAGGGGCCAACGTCCTGACTTTC
CASSFLGVGANVLTF